This T cell receptor (beta chain) was retrieved from a study of molecular identifiers for immune sequencing clone quantification. Sorting was used to obtain naive CD8 T cells (CD8+CD4-CCR7+CD45RA+). One entry per CDR3 protein, called by TCRdb with MiXCR from the PCR reads. The sample consists of under 650,000 distinct CDR3 sequences, about 20% of them appearing once. This clonotype was found many times. This clonotype was sampled from a human donor in good health. Some libraries in this study had Jurkat cell RNA spiked in. Sample: naive CD8+ T cells from blood, with Jurkat cell RNA spiked in. As to subset: FACS-sorted CD8+CD4-CCR7+CD45RA+ naive T cells.

The chain's CDR3 is CASSTPDKGSTDTQYF. CDR3 in DNA: TGTGCCAGTAGTACGCCAGACAAGGGAAGCACAGATACGCAGTATTTT. V gene TRBV19 combines with J gene TRBJ2-3; unclear D gene. This CDR3 is built from 16 residues. In germline, CDR1 is LNHDA, CDR2 SQIVND (reference sequence). Trimming took 4 bases from V and 0 from J, leaving 14 bases between them. Complete variable domain (other parts from reference TRBV19 and TRBJ2-3): DGGITQSPKYLFRKEGQNVTLSCEQNLNHDAMYWYRQDPGQGLRLIYYSQIVNDFQKGDIAEGYSVSREKKESFPLTVTSAQKNPTAFYLCASSTPDKGSTDTQYFGPGTRLTVL.